The rows below give T cell receptor beta chains drawn from one sample of a study of technical replicates of blood from several donors. Repertoires were generated with immunoSEQ multiplex PCR, while TCRdb's copy carries only in-frame clones and drops some. The data show some 77,000 clones, roughly 93% seen once. Sequenced sample: T cells isolated from PBMCs. These receptor sequences come from a human donor in good health. The CDR3 runs from the conserved cysteine through the conserved F or W. The D gene is left open where the match is weak. A row's size may be missing; if present it is once, few, many or a size class.

J gene: TRBJ2-3
clone size: .
V gene: TRBV7-3
D gene: .
CDR3 protein: CASSLTGSTDTQYF
CDR3 DNA: TGTGCCAGCAGCTTGACGGGGAGCACAGATACGCAGTATTTT

J gene: TRBJ2-1
clone size: .
V gene: TRBV6-6
D gene: .
CDR3 protein: CASSEGHSSYNEQFF
CDR3 DNA: TGTGCCAGCAGTGAGGGACATAGCTCCTACAATGAGCAGTTCTTC

J gene: TRBJ2-7
clone size: once
V gene: TRBV6-6
D gene: .
CDR3 protein: CASSDFDTSYEQYF
CDR3 DNA: TGTGCCAGCAGTGACTTCGACACCTCCTACGAGCAGTACTTC

J gene: TRBJ1-2
clone size: .
V gene: TRBV9
D gene: TRBD1
CDR3 protein: CASSVDAGTGGVYGYTF
CDR3 DNA: TGTGCCAGCAGCGTAGACGCCGGGACAGGGGGCGTCTATGGCTACACCTTC

J gene: TRBJ1-1
clone size: .
V gene: TRBV19
D gene: .
CDR3 protein: CASSRQENTEAFF
CDR3 DNA: TGTGCCAGTAGCCGACAGGAGAACACTGAAGCTTTCTTT

J gene: TRBJ1-2
clone size: .
V gene: TRBV4-1
D gene: .
CDR3 protein: CASNRTENYGYTF
CDR3 DNA: TGCGCCAGCAACAGAACCGAAAACTATGGCTACACCTTC

J gene: TRBJ1-1
clone size: .
V gene: TRBV6-5
D gene: .
CDR3 protein: CASRGGTEAFF
CDR3 DNA: TGTGCCAGCAGAGGGGGAACTGAAGCTTTCTTT

J gene: TRBJ2-1
clone size: .
V gene: TRBV10-3
D gene: .
CDR3 protein: CATGGRENYNEQFF
CDR3 DNA: TGTGCCACCGGGGGGCGGGAGAACTACAATGAGCAGTTCTTC

J gene: TRBJ1-1
clone size: .
V gene: TRBV6-1
D gene: .
CDR3 protein: CASSSGGGPNTEAFF
CDR3 DNA: TGTGCCAGCAGCAGTGGGGGGGGGCCGAACACTGAAGCTTTCTTT

J gene: TRBJ2-1
clone size: .
V gene: TRBV29-1
D gene: TRBD2
CDR3 protein: CSVGAGVMSSYNEQFF
CDR3 DNA: TGCAGCGTTGGCGCGGGAGTTATGAGCTCCTACAATGAGCAGTTCTTC

J gene: TRBJ2-2
clone size: .
V gene: TRBV27
D gene: .
CDR3 protein: CASSGRVHTGELFF
CDR3 DNA: TGTGCCAGCAGTGGCCGGGTCCACACCGGGGAGCTGTTTTTT

J gene: TRBJ2-7
clone size: .
V gene: TRBV6-5
D gene: .
CDR3 protein: CASSYRGGWYF
CDR3 DNA: TGTGCCAGCAGTTACAGGGGGGGCTGGTACTTC

J gene: TRBJ2-1
clone size: .
V gene: TRBV5-1
D gene: TRBD2
CDR3 protein: CASSLDSGSFSNEQFF
CDR3 DNA: TGCGCCAGCAGCTTGGATAGCGGGAGTTTTAGCAATGAGCAGTTCTTC

J gene: TRBJ2-3
clone size: .
V gene: TRBV7-2
D gene: .
CDR3 protein: CASSDSFQGLGSTDTQYF
CDR3 DNA: TGTGCCAGCAGCGACAGCTTTCAGGGGCTCGGTAGCACAGATACGCAGTATTTT

J gene: TRBJ1-3
clone size: few
V gene: TRBV9
D gene: TRBD1
CDR3 protein: CASSALLGTAGNTIYF
CDR3 DNA: TGTGCCAGCAGCGCTCTCCTCGGGACAGCTGGAAACACCATATATTTT

J gene: TRBJ2-4
clone size: .
V gene: TRBV7-2
D gene: TRBD2
CDR3 protein: CASSRSVAGNIQYF
CDR3 DNA: TGTGCCAGCAGTAGAAGCGTAGCGGGAAACATTCAGTACTTC

J gene: TRBJ1-5
clone size: once
V gene: TRBV5-5
D gene: .
CDR3 protein: CASSLDPAEYIYQPQHF
CDR3 DNA: TGTGCCAGCAGCTTGGACCCTGCGGAATACATCTATCAGCCCCAGCATTTT

J gene: TRBJ2-1
clone size: .
V gene: TRBV5-6
D gene: .
CDR3 protein: CASTDFGNEQFF
CDR3 DNA: .

J gene: TRBJ2-3
clone size: .
V gene: TRBV30
D gene: .
CDR3 protein: CAWTKGDSTDTQYF
CDR3 DNA: TGTGCCTGGACTAAGGGGGATAGCACAGATACGCAGTATTTT

J gene: TRBJ1-1
clone size: once
V gene: TRBV7-9
D gene: .
CDR3 protein: CASRGGAEAFF
CDR3 DNA: TGTGCCAGCAGGGGGGGGGCTGAAGCTTTCTTT

J gene: TRBJ2-7
clone size: .
V gene: TRBV29-1
D gene: .
CDR3 protein: CSVEDHSRGAVYEQYF
CDR3 DNA: TGCAGCGTTGAAGATCACTCCCGGGGAGCTGTTTACGAGCAGTACTTC

J gene: TRBJ2-7
clone size: .
V gene: TRBV27
D gene: .
CDR3 protein: CASSPGRPSYEQYF
CDR3 DNA: TGTGCCAGCAGCCCCGGGAGACCCTCCTACGAGCAGTACTTC

J gene: TRBJ2-7
clone size: .
V gene: TRBV29-1
D gene: TRBD2
CDR3 protein: CSVASGVTYEQYF
CDR3 DNA: TGCAGCGTTGCTAGCGGAGTAACCTACGAGCAGTACTTC

J gene: TRBJ2-7
clone size: .
V gene: TRBV11-2
D gene: TRBD1
CDR3 protein: CASSSYRDRFYEQYF
CDR3 DNA: TGTGCCAGCAGCTCATATAGGGACAGATTTTACGAGCAGTACTTC

J gene: TRBJ2-1
clone size: .
V gene: TRBV4-3
D gene: TRBD2
CDR3 protein: CASSPGLASGNEQFF
CDR3 DNA: TGCGCCAGCAGCCCCGGACTAGCGTCTGGAAATGAGCAGTTCTTC

J gene: TRBJ2-7
clone size: few
V gene: TRBV15
D gene: .
CDR3 protein: CATSRDLPYEQYF
CDR3 DNA: TGTGCCACCAGCAGAGATCTCCCCTACGAGCAGTACTTC

J gene: TRBJ1-1
clone size: .
V gene: TRBV19
D gene: TRBD1
CDR3 protein: CASSTTGPNTEAFF
CDR3 DNA: TGTGCCAGTAGTACGACAGGGCCGAACACTGAAGCTTTCTTT

J gene: TRBJ2-2
clone size: .
V gene: TRBV2
D gene: TRBD2
CDR3 protein: CASSEGLAANTGELFF
CDR3 DNA: TGTGCCAGCAGCGAGGGACTAGCGGCAAACACCGGGGAGCTGTTTTTT

J gene: TRBJ2-7
clone size: .
V gene: TRBV10-3
D gene: TRBD1
CDR3 protein: CAISKFGQERWQYF
CDR3 DNA: TGTGCCATCAGTAAGTTCGGACAGGAAAGGTGGCAGTACTTC

J gene: TRBJ2-1
clone size: .
V gene: TRBV12-5
D gene: TRBD1
CDR3 protein: CASGRGQAPSYNEQFF
CDR3 DNA: TGTGCTAGTGGCCGGGGACAGGCGCCCTCTTACAATGAGCAGTTCTTC

J gene: TRBJ1-4
clone size: .
V gene: TRBV5-5
D gene: .
CDR3 protein: CASSPGLSTNEKLFF
CDR3 DNA: TGTGCCAGCAGCCCTGGACTCTCTACTAATGAAAAACTGTTTTTT

J gene: TRBJ2-7
clone size: .
V gene: TRBV9
D gene: TRBD2
CDR3 protein: CASSPGGSGGYEQYF
CDR3 DNA: TGTGCCAGCAGCCCCGGGGGGAGCGGCGGCTACGAGCAGTACTTC

J gene: TRBJ2-1
clone size: .
V gene: TRBV18
D gene: .
CDR3 protein: CASSPIADSYNEQFF
CDR3 DNA: TGTGCCAGCTCACCTATAGCGGATTCCTACAATGAGCAGTTCTTC

J gene: TRBJ1-5
clone size: .
V gene: TRBV30
D gene: TRBD1
CDR3 protein: CAWSSGQGNQPQHF
CDR3 DNA: TGTGCCTGGAGCTCAGGACAGGGGAATCAGCCCCAGCATTTT

J gene: TRBJ2-6
clone size: .
V gene: TRBV9
D gene: .
CDR3 protein: CASTSNDPYTSSGANVLTF
CDR3 DNA: TGTGCCAGCACCTCGAACGATCCCTATACCTCCTCTGGGGCCAACGTCCTGACTTTC

J gene: TRBJ2-3
clone size: once
V gene: TRBV5-5
D gene: .
CDR3 protein: CASSFSQMIVFSSTDTQYF
CDR3 DNA: TGTGCCAGCAGCTTCTCCCAGATGATCGTCTTTTCTAGCACAGATACGCAGTATTTT

J gene: TRBJ2-3
clone size: .
V gene: TRBV18
D gene: .
CDR3 protein: CASSPDSSTDTQYF
CDR3 DNA: TGTGCCAGCTCTCCAGACTCTAGCACAGATACGCAGTATTTT

J gene: TRBJ1-2
clone size: .
V gene: TRBV7-3
D gene: .
CDR3 protein: CASSSHESRYGYTF
CDR3 DNA: TGTGCCAGCAGCTCCCATGAGTCGCGCTATGGCTACACCTTC

J gene: TRBJ1-2
clone size: .
V gene: TRBV27
D gene: TRBD1
CDR3 protein: CASLPGTGVNYGYTF
CDR3 DNA: TGTGCCAGCCTGCCTGGGACAGGCGTTAACTATGGCTACACCTTC

J gene: TRBJ1-2
clone size: .
V gene: TRBV14
D gene: .
CDR3 protein: CASSQTEGYGYTF
CDR3 DNA: TGTGCCAGCAGCCAAACAGAGGGCTATGGCTACACCTTC

J gene: TRBJ1-1
clone size: .
V gene: TRBV6-5
D gene: TRBD1
CDR3 protein: CASRVTGSTEAFF
CDR3 DNA: TGTGCCAGCAGAGTGACAGGGTCCACTGAAGCTTTCTTT

J gene: TRBJ2-5
clone size: .
V gene: TRBV19
D gene: .
CDR3 protein: CASSMMRQNQETQYF
CDR3 DNA: TGTGCCAGTAGTATGATGCGACAAAACCAAGAGACCCAGTACTTC

J gene: TRBJ1-1
clone size: .
V gene: TRBV4-3
D gene: TRBD1
CDR3 protein: CASKGQAFLNTEAFF
CDR3 DNA: TGCGCCAGCAAAGGACAGGCGTTTTTGAACACTGAAGCTTTCTTT

J gene: TRBJ2-3
clone size: .
V gene: TRBV27
D gene: TRBD2
CDR3 protein: CASSPTSGSSDTQYF
CDR3 DNA: TGTGCCAGCAGCCCGACTAGCGGGAGTTCAGATACGCAGTATTTT

J gene: TRBJ2-3
clone size: .
V gene: TRBV7-9
D gene: TRBD2
CDR3 protein: CASSLRLAGINTDTQYF
CDR3 DNA: TGTGCCAGCAGCTTAAGACTAGCGGGGATCAACACAGATACGCAGTATTTT

J gene: TRBJ1-1
clone size: .
V gene: TRBV28
D gene: .
CDR3 protein: CASSLRTEAFF
CDR3 DNA: TGTGCCAGCAGCCTTCGGACTGAAGCTTTCTTT

J gene: TRBJ1-4
clone size: .
V gene: TRBV10-3
D gene: .
CDR3 protein: CAISKAGGTNEKLFF
CDR3 DNA: TGTGCCATCTCAAAAGCGGGGGGAACTAATGAAAAACTGTTTTTT

J gene: TRBJ2-1
clone size: .
V gene: TRBV9
D gene: .
CDR3 protein: CASSAGTTNSGQFF
CDR3 DNA: TGTGCCAGCAGCGCCGGGACAACGAATTCTGGGCAGTTCTTC